The 31 T cell receptor beta chains below come from one sample, sequenced in a study of regulatory T cells in long-lasting Graves disease. For TCR beta, libraries came from iRepertoire HTBI primers and Arm-PCR of CDR3 regions. A single record per CDR3 protein comes from TCRdb applying MiXCR to the multiplex PCR reads. The repertoire holds some 220,000 distinct CDR3 sequences, roughly a fifth seen once, with 12% in the top ten. Time point defined: newly diagnosed GD, antithyroid drugs for less than 3 months. Extracted RNA from PBMCs served as the source of the TCR library. The same specimen was also included in a second study, on T cells in Graves' hyperthyroidism and ophthalmopathy.

The sequencing here drew on peripheral blood mononuclear cells (PBMCs), taken at new diagnosis, from a patient treated with antithyroid drugs. Receptors originate from a woman aged 25 to 45 with Graves disease.

This clonotype has at least ten counts. A read error may produce the germline difference seen at one junction end. The chain carries TRBV27 and TRBJ1-2; D gene ambiguous. The CDR3 is 13 amino acids. Germline V gives CDR1 MNHEY, CDR2 SMNVEV (reference sequence). The CDR3 protein is CASSLSGIYGYTF. CDR3 nucleotide sequence: TGTGCCAGCAGCTTATCGGGGATCTATGGCTACACCTTC.

This clonotype was observed at least ten times. This sequence joins TRBV6-1 and TRBJ2-6; 9 nucleotides agree with TRBD2. V was clipped by 7 bases and J by 0 bases; unmatched bases: 10. The V gene's germline CDR1 is MNHNS and CDR2 SASEGT. This CDR3 is 18 amino acids long. The CDR3 region has the DNA TGTGCCAGCAAACTAATAGCGGGGGTGCTCTCTGGGGCCAACGTCCTGACTTTC. It specifies CASKLIAGVLSGANVLTF.

This clonotype occurred many times. The V gene is TRBV7-2, the J gene TRBJ1-2; 9 positions agree with TRBD1. The germline gives CDR1 SGHTA, CDR2 FQGNSA. CDR3 length equals 17 residues. V lost 2 bases to trimming and J lost 5 bases; unmatched junction nucleotides: 12. The CDR3 DNA sequence: TGTGCCAGCAGCTTATACTGGGGGGCGGGACAGGGTTATGGCTACACCTTC. Encoded protein: CASSLYWGAGQGYGYTF.

This clonotype was seen a few times. The V and J genes are TRBV6-2 or TRBV6-3 and TRBJ2-7, with TRBD1 matching over 7 bases. The CDR3 is 12 amino acids. Germline V gene data show CDR1 as MNHEY and CDR2 as SVGEGT. The junction had 5 bases not matched to a gene; V was cut back by 6 bases and J by 6 bases. The CDR3 region has the DNA TGTGCCAGCAGGACGGACAGGCCCGAGCAGTACTTC. It codes for CASRTDRPEQYF.

Comment on this clonotype: One base away lies a much larger clone, so this may be a sequencing read error. V gene TRBV12-3 or TRBV12-4 combines with J gene TRBJ2-3; no reliable D call. This CDR3 has 11 residues. Trimming removed 8 bases at V and 7 bases at J, with 10 bases between. The CDR3 nucleotides read TGTGCCAGCCGGATAGGATATACGCAGTATTTT. Encoded protein: CASRIGYTQYF.

As regards this clonotype: This CDR3 is missing its conserved last phenylalanine or tryptophan, likely due to a read error. The genes are TRBV20-1 and TRBJ1-1; no clear D gene. The CDR3 covers 14 residues. Germline values: CDR1 DFQATT, CDR2 SNEGSKA (reference sequence). The V gene lost 6 bases and the J gene lost 1 base, with 15 bases spanning the gap. CDR3 region: CSAIPPAWNTEAFL. CDR3 DNA sequence: TGCAGTGCCATACCCCCGGCCTGGAACACTGAAGCTTTCCTT.

This clonotype was seen at least ten times. One end of the junction is discordant with germline, which a read error may explain. The rearrangement links TRBV27 to TRBJ2-5; D is possibly TRBD2 (7 bases). Per germline, CDR1 MNHEY and CDR2 SMNVEV (reference sequence). This CDR3 is 17 amino acids long. The CDR3 sequence: CASSPMGGAGVGEAQYF. The DNA for the CDR3 is TGTGCCAGCAGTCCTATGGGAGGGGCAGGGGTGGGAGAGGCCCAGTACTTC.

This clonotype occurred a few times. This may be a read error: a much more frequent sequence differs by one nucleotide. This sequence joins TRBV10-3 and TRBJ2-5; weak D call: TRBD2 (6 bases). The CDR3 loop spans 12 amino acids. Germline V gene sequence: CDR1 ENHRY, CDR2 SYGVKD. CDR3 sequence (DNA): TGTGCCATCTCCGGGGGTAGGGAGACCAAGTACTTC. Amino acid sequence: CAISGGRETKYF.

V usage is TRBV5-4 and J usage is TRBJ2-1; TRBD2 aligns across 12 bases. The CDR3 consists of 15 residues. Trimming removed 4 bases from V and 4 bases from J; junction bases left unmatched: 3. The V gene's germline CDR1 is SGHNT and CDR2 YYREEE (reference sequence). In nucleotides, the CDR3 is TGTGCCAGCAGCCCCGGGACTAGCGGGTACAATGAGCAGTTCTTC. Its protein is CASSPGTSGYNEQFF.

There are many counts of this clonotype. The chain links TRBV28 to TRBJ1-4; TRBD1 is a possible D gene (6 bases). V lost 6 bases and J 7 bases, leaving 9 bases between the germline ends. Germline V gene lookup returns CDR1 MDHEN and CDR2 SYDVKM. The CDR3 totals 12 residues. Written as DNA, the CDR3 is TGTGCCAGCAGAGGGGGAGGTGAAAAACTGTTTTTT. Translating it yields CASRGGGEKLFF.

This clonotype has a count of ten or more. This rearrangement joins TRBV6-1 to TRBJ2-7, with a tentative D call TRBD2 (5 bases). V lost 7 bases to trimming and J lost 2 bases, with 12 bases between them. The V gene's germline CDR1 is MNHNS and CDR2 SASEGT. The CDR3 runs 13 residues. In DNA form, the CDR3 reads TGTGCCAGCAAAGAGGACTCAACCTACGAGCAGTACTTC. Its translation is CASKEDSTYEQYF.

A word on this clonotype: The conserved phenylalanine or tryptophan normally closing the CDR3 is absent here, so this likely arose from a read error. It is unclear where the CDR3 begins or ends on the DNA, so no DNA is shown, and the CDR3 is as TCRdb lists it. The rearrangement uses TRBV12-3 or TRBV12-4 and TRBJ1-2; TRBD1 is the table's D call and was not checked against the DNA. Ends included, the CDR3 has 16 residues. Here the CDR3 reads CASSHRGLQANYGCTV.

This clonotype was picked up many times. V usage is TRBV3-1 and J usage is TRBJ1-1, with TRBD1 as a possible D gene (5 bases). Trimming left V 4 bases short and J 5 bases short, with 17 bases between. This CDR3 is built from 15 residues. Germline-derived CDR1 and CDR2 are LGHDT and YNNKEL (reference sequence). The CDR3 region has the DNA TGTGCCAGCAGCCCCCTTTGGGACCCGAGGACTGAAGCTTTCTTT. Its protein product is CASSPLWDPRTEAFF. Looking up the rest from reference TRBV3-1 and TRBJ1-1 gives the full variable domain: DTAVSQTPKYLVTQMGNDKSIKCEQNLGHDTMYWYKQDSKKFLKIMFSYNNKELIINETVPNRFSPKSPDKAHLNLHINSLELGDSAVYFCASSPLWDPRTEAFFGQGTRLTVV.

This clonotype was found many times. The gene calls are TRBV6-5 and TRBJ1-2; 7 bases are a match to TRBD1. This CDR3 has 15 amino acids. Trimming removed 0 bases from V and 8 bases from J; junction bases left unmatched: 9. Germline V lookup: CDR1 MNHEY, CDR2 SVGAGI. The CDR3 region has the DNA TGTGCCAGCAGTTACTCGAAGGTTCAGGGGGACGGCTACACCTTC. Translated: CASSYSKVQGDGYTF.

This clonotype was detected many times. V usage is TRBV5-1 and J usage is TRBJ2-1; 11 nucleotides align to TRBD2. The CDR3 spans 16 residues. V was pared by 3 bases and J by 9 bases, with 11 bases of the junction left unmatched. CDR1 is SGHRS and CDR2 is YFSETQ in the germline V gene. In DNA, the CDR3 is TGCGCCAGCAGCTCACTCCTAGCGGGAGGAGGGGGTGAGCAGTTCTTC. Encoded protein: CASSSLLAGGGGEQFF. Variable domain in full (rest from reference TRBV5-1 and TRBJ2-1): KAGVTQTPRYLIKTRGQQVTLSCSPISGHRSVSWYQQTPGQGLQFLFEYFSETQRNKGNFPGRFSGRQFSNSRSEMNVSTLELGDSALYLCASSSLLAGGGGEQFFGPGTRLTVL.

This clonotype was counted ten times or more. The chain has TRBV6-5 and TRBJ2-1; D is unresolved. CDR1 and CDR2 from the germline V gene are MNHEY and SVGAGI. Trimming removed 0 bases at V and 4 bases at J, with 7 bases between. This CDR3 is built from 14 residues. As DNA, the CDR3 is TGTGCCAGCAGTTACTCGAGCATATACAATGAGCAGTTCTTC. Translating it yields CASSYSSIYNEQFF.

This clonotype has ten or more counts. This chain joins TRBV5-1 and TRBJ1-1, with a tentative D call TRBD1 (6 bases). The germline V gene has CDR1 SGHRS and CDR2 YFSETQ. V was pared by 3 bases and J by 3 bases, with 9 bases between. The CDR3 loop spans 13 amino acids. DNA for the CDR3: TGCGCCAGCAGCTACGGACAGCACACTGAAGCTTTCTTT. It yields the protein CASSYGQHTEAFF.

This clonotype was observed many times. The chain recombines TRBV19 with TRBJ2-1; 14 bases fit TRBD2. The ends lost 7 bases at V and 9 bases at J; junction bases unmatched: 14. CDR1 is LNHDA and CDR2 is SQIVND in the germline V gene (reference sequence). This CDR3 region has 17 residues. The CDR3 DNA sequence: TGTGCCAGTAAAAGGACGAGACTAGCGGGAGGGACAGGTGAGCAGTTCTTC. Its translation: CASKRTRLAGGTGEQFF.

This clonotype was counted many times. The CDR3 DNA sequence: TGTGCCAGCAGTTTAGGGACAGGGGGCGCGGGCTACACCTTC. This sequence encodes CASSLGTGGAGYTF. The chain carries TRBV12-3 or TRBV12-4 and TRBJ1-2, with 11 bases matching TRBD1. The CDR3 is 14 residues long. With V trimmed by 1 base and J by 8 bases, 3 bases remained unmatched.

About this clonotype itself: This may arise from a read error, as a much more abundant clone is one base away. V gene TRBV5-1 combines with J gene TRBJ1-2; D gene ambiguous. V lost 0 bases, J lost 5 bases, and 20 bases lay in between. Germline-derived CDR1 and CDR2 are SGHRS and YFSETQ. The CDR3 loop spans 17 amino acids. This CDR3 reads CASSLEGYPAAAYGYTF. CDR3 DNA: TGCGCCAGCAGCTTGGAAGGCTACCCCGCGGCGGCTTATGGCTACACCTTC. The complete variable domain, with remaining parts taken from reference TRBV5-1 and TRBJ1-2, reads KAGVTQTPRYLIKTRGQQVTLSCSPISGHRSVSWYQQTPGQGLQFLFEYFSETQRNKGNFPGRFSGRQFSNSRSEMNVSTLELGDSALYLCASSLEGYPAAAYGYTFGSGTRLTVV.

This clonotype was observed many times. This chain connects TRBV27 to TRBJ1-4; possibly TRBD1 for D (6 bases). The germline V gene has CDR1 MNHEY and CDR2 SMNVEV (reference sequence). Trimming stripped 11 bases from V and 7 bases from J, with 23 bases between. This CDR3 comprises 15 residues. The CDR3 DNA sequence: TGTGCCGGCTCTAATGCAGGGGCCGCAGGTGAAAAACTGTTTTTT. Its translation is CAGSNAGAAGEKLFF.

This clonotype was recorded at least ten times. This sequence joins TRBV3-1 and TRBJ2-2; D may match TRBD1 or TRBD2 (6 bases each). CDR1 and CDR2 from the germline V gene are LGHDT and YNNKEL (reference sequence). The CDR3 runs to 15 residues. With 7 bases removed from V and 3 bases from J, the gap between germline ends came to 15 bases. The CDR3 is CASIPSGAYTGELFF. As DNA, the CDR3 is TGTGCCAGCATCCCTTCGGGGGCCTACACCGGGGAGCTGTTTTTT.

This clonotype was recorded at least ten times. The chain uses TRBV2 and TRBJ1-1; 10 nucleotides align to TRBD1. CDR1 is SNHLY and CDR2 is FYNNEI in the germline V gene. V lost 4 bases, J lost 7 bases, and 9 bases stayed unmatched. This CDR3 spans 15 amino acids. DNA of the CDR3: TGTGCCAGCAGTGGTCGGGACAGGGGTCTCCTTGAAGCTTTCTTT. It yields the protein CASSGRDRGLLEAFF.

The chain is built from TRBV7-9 and TRBJ2-7; tentatively, D is TRBD2 (5 bases). The CDR3 runs 18 residues. Germline values: CDR1 SEHNR, CDR2 FQNEAQ (reference sequence). V was pared by 4 bases and J by 5 bases, with 27 bases between. In nucleotides, the CDR3 is TGTGCCAGCAGCTCCCTAGAAGCGGAGTTGAGTAATATCCACGAGCAGTACTTC. This codes for CASSSLEAELSNIHEQYF.

This clonotype showed up just a few times. The chain uses TRBV5-1 and TRBJ2-7, with a possible D match to TRBD2 (6 bases). CDR1 is SGHRS, CDR2 YFSETQ, per germline. CDR3 length: 15 residues. Trimming left V 3 bases short and J 4 bases short, with 17 bases between. The CDR3 loop is CASSSTGVYYYEQYF. CDR3 bases: TGCGCCAGCAGCTCCACGGGAGTATATTATTACGAGCAGTACTTC.

This clonotype was seen repeatedly, ten times or more. The V gene is TRBV6-5, the J gene TRBJ2-5; D tentatively reads TRBD1 or TRBD2 (6 bases each). The V end was cut by 2 bases, the J end by 5 bases, with 12 bases between. The CDR3 loop spans 14 amino acids. Germline CDR1 is MNHEY and CDR2 is SVGAGI. The CDR3: CASSYRGRGETQYF. In DNA, the CDR3 is TGTGCCAGCAGTTACCGGGGGCGCGGGGAGACCCAGTACTTC.

This clonotype was detected many times. The chain has TRBV6-2 or TRBV6-3 and TRBJ2-5; no definite D call. V shed 2 bases and J shed 6 bases, with 4 bases lying between them. The CDR3 runs 11 residues. Germline lookup yields CDR1 MNHEY and CDR2 SVGEGT. The CDR3 nucleotides are TGTGCCAGCAGTTACGGGAAGACCCAGTACTTC. Amino acid sequence: CASSYGKTQYF.

This clonotype came up many times. J is TRBJ1-1 and V is TRBV6-5, with 7 bases fitting TRBD1. With 0 bases clipped from V and 5 bases from J, the junction kept 6 bases outside the gene matches. This CDR3 has 15 amino acids. Germline CDR1 and CDR2: MNHEY and SVGAGI. DNA of the CDR3: TGTGCCAGCAGTTACTCCACAGGGGTCGGGACTGAAGCTTTCTTT. Its translation is CASSYSTGVGTEAFF.

This clonotype appeared many times. The gene calls are TRBV3-1 and TRBJ1-1; possible D gene TRBD1, 6 bases. Per the germline V gene, CDR1 is LGHDT and CDR2 is YNNKEL (reference sequence). This CDR3 contains 14 residues. Trimming shortened V by 3 bases and J by 5 bases, and 13 bases separated the two germline ends. The CDR3 loop reads CASSQFTGSTEAFF. CDR3 in DNA: TGTGCCAGCAGCCAGTTCACAGGGTCGACTGAAGCTTTCTTT. The full variable domain, in which reference TRBV3-1 and TRBJ1-1 provide the parts outside the CDR3, is DTAVSQTPKYLVTQMGNDKSIKCEQNLGHDTMYWYKQDSKKFLKIMFSYNNKELIINETVPNRFSPKSPDKAHLNLHINSLELGDSAVYFCASSQFTGSTEAFFGQGTRLTVV.

The table lists this clonotype with many counts. This chain connects TRBV7-9 to TRBJ1-6, with D maybe TRBD1 (6 bases). CDR1 and CDR2 from the germline V gene are SEHNR and FQNEAQ (reference sequence). The CDR3 has 16 residues. Trimming pared 5 bases from V and 6 bases from J, leaving 17 bases between. CDR3 protein: CASSPAGAQTNSPLHF. CDR3 nucleotide sequence: TGTGCCAGCAGCCCCGCGGGGGCGCAAACTAATTCACCCCTCCACTTT.

This clonotype came up many times. The J gene is TRBJ2-6, the V gene TRBV11-3; the D gene is possibly TRBD2 (7 bases). V lost 1 base to trimming and J lost 2 bases, with 9 bases between them. This CDR3 is 16 amino acids long. CDR1 is SGHNT, CDR2 YENEEA, per germline. CDR3 loop: CASSLVRGPGANVLTF. The CDR3 DNA follows: TGTGCCAGCAGCTTAGTGCGGGGGCCTGGGGCCAACGTCCTGACTTTC.